This paragraph covers one T cell receptor beta chain sequence. Trimming removed 2 bases from V and 1 base from J; junction bases left unmatched: 2. The CDR3 runs 15 residues. CDR1 SGHRS and CDR2 YFSETQ come from the germline V gene. The sample originates from a study of T cell responses to AZD1222 COVID-19 vaccine. The assay was immunoSEQ multiplex PCR, and TCRdb's table has in-frame clones only and misses some. In the table there are 65,000 to 70,000 clones, 88% of which are singletons. The sample here was peripheral blood, taken on day 0 of AZD1222 vaccination. The chain combines TRBV5-1 with TRBJ2-3, with 9 bases identical to TRBD1. The receptor's source is an adult in good health. The CDR3, as DNA: TGCGCCAGCAGCTTACGGGACAGGGGCACAGATACGCAGTATTTT. It yields the protein CASSLRDRGTDTQYF.